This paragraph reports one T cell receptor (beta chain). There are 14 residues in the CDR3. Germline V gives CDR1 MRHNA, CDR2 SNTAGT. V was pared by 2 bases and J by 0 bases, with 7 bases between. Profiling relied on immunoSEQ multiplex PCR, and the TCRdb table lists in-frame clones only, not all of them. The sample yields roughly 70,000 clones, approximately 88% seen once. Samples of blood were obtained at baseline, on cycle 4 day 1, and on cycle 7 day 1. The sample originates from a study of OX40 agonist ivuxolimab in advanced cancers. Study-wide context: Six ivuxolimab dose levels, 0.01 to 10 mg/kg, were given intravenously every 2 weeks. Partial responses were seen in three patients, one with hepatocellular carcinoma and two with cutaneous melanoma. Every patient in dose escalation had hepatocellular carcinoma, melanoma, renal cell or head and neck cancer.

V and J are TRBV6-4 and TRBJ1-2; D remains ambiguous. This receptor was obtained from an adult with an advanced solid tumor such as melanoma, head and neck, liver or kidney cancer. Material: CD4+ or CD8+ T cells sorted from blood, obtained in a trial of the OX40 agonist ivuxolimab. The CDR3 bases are TGTGCCAGCAGTGACCTCGGGACTAACTATGGCTACACCTTC. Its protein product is CASSDLGTNYGYTF.